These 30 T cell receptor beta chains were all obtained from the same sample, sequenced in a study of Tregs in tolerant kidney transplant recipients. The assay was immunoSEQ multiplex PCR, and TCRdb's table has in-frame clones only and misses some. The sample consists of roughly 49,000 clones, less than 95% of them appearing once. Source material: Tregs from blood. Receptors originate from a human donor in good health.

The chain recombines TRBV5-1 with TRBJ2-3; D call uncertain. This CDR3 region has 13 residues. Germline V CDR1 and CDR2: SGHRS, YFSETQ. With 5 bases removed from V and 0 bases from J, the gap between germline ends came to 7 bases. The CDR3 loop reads CASRPTSTDTQYF. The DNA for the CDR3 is TGCGCCAGCAGGCCAACTAGCACAGATACGCAGTATTTT.

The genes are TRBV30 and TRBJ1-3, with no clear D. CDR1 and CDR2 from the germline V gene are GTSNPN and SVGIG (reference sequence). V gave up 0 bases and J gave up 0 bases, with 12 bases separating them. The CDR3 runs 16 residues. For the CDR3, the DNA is TGTGCCTGGAGTGTAATTGGGGATAGCTCTGGAAACACCATATATTTT. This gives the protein CAWSVIGDSSGNTIYF.

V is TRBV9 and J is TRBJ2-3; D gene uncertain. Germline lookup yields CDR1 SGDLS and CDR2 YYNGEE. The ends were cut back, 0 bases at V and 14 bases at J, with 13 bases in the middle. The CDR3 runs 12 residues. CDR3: CASSVVQSARYF. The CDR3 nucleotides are TGTGCCAGCAGCGTAGTACAGTCCGCGAGGTATTTT.

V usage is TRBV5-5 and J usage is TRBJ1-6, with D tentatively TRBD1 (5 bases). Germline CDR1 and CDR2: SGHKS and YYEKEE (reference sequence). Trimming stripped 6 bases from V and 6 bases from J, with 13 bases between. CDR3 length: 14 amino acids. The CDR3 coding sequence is TGTGCCAGCACCTGGGGCAGGCTTAATTCACCCCTCCACTTT. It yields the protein CASTWGRLNSPLHF.

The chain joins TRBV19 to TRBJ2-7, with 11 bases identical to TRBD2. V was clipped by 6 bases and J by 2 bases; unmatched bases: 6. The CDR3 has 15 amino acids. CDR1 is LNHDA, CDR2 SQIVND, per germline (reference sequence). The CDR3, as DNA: TGTGCCAGTAGGGCTAGCGGGGGGTCAACCTACGAGCAGTACTTC. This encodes CASRASGGSTYEQYF.

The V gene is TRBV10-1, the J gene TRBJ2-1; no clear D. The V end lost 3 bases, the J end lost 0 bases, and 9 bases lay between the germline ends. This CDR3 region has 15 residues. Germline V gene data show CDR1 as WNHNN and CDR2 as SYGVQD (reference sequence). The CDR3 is CASSDPPSSYNEQFF. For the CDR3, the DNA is TGCGCCAGCAGTGATCCGCCGAGCTCCTACAATGAGCAGTTCTTC.

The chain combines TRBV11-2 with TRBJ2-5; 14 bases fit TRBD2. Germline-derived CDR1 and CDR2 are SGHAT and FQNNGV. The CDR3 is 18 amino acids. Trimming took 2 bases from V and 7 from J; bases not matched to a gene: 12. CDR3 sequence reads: CASSLSLGLAGEMGTQYF. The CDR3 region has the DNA TGTGCCAGCAGCTTATCCCTGGGACTAGCGGGAGAAATGGGGACCCAGTACTTC.

DNA of the CDR3: TGTGCCAGCAGCTTACCAGAAAGAAACACTGAAGCTTTCTTT. Translated, it gives CASSLPERNTEAFF. The chain employs TRBV7-8 and TRBJ1-1, with D unclear. CDR3 size: 14 residues. Germline assignment: CDR1 SGHVS and CDR2 FQNEAQ. V lost 2 bases, J lost 2 bases, and 9 bases lay in between. The whole variable domain, remainder taken from reference TRBV7-8 and TRBJ1-1, is GAGVSQSPRYKVAKRGQDVALRCDPISGHVSLFWYQQALGQGPEFLTYFQNEAQLDKSGLPSDRFFAERPEGSVSTLKIQRTQQEDSAVYLCASSLPERNTEAFFGQGTRLTVV.

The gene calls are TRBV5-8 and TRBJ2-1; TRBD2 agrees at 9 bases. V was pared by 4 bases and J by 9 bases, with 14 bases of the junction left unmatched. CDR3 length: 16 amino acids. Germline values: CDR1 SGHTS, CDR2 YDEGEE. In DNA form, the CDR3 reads TGTGCCAGCAGCCTATTATGGGCTAGCGGGGATGGTGAGCAGTTCTTC. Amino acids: CASSLLWASGDGEQFF.

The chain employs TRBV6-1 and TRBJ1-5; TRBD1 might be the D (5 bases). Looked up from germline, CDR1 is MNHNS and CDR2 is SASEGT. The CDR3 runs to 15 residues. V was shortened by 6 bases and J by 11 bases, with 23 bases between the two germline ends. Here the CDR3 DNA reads TGTGCCAGCAGCCCTGGGGAGGGGTGGGTGATTGCCCAGCATTTT. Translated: CASSPGEGWVIAQHF.

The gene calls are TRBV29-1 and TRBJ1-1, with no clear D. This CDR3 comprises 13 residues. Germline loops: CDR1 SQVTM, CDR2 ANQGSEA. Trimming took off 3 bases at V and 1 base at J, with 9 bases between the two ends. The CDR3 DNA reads TGCAGCGTTGATAAGGGAAAGAACACTGAAGCTTTCTTT. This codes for CSVDKGKNTEAFF.

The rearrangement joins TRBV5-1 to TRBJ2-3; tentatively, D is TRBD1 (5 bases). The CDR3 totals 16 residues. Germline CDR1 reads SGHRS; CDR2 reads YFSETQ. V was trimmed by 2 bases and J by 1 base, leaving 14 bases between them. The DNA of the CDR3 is TGCGCCAGCAGCTTTCAGGGTCCCCGGGGCACAGATACGCAGTATTTT. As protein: CASSFQGPRGTDTQYF.

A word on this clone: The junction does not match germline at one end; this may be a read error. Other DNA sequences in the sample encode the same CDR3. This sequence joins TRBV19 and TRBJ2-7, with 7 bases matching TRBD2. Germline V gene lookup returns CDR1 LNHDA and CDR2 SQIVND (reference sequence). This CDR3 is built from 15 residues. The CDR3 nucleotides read TGTGCCAGCAGTACTCGAGCGGGGACCTCCTACGAGCAGTACTTC. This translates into CASSTRAGTSYEQYF.

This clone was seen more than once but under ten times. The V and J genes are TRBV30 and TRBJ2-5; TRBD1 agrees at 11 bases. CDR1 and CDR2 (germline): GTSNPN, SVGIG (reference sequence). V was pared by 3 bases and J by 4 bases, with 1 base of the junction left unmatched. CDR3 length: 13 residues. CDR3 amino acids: CAWRDRGRETQYF. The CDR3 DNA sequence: TGTGCCTGGAGGGACAGGGGGCGAGAGACCCAGTACTTC.

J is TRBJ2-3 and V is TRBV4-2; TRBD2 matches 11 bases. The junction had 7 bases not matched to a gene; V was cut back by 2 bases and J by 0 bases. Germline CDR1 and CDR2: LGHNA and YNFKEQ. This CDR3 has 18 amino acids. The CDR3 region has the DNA TGTGCCAGCAGCCAAAGGACTAGCGGGTTTACAAGCACAGATACGCAGTATTTT. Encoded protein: CASSQRTSGFTSTDTQYF.

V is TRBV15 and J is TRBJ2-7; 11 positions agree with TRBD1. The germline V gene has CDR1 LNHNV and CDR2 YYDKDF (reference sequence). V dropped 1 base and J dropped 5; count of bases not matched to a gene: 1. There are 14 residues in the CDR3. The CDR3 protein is CATSRGTGGDEQYF. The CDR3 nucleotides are TGTGCCACCAGCAGAGGGACAGGGGGCGACGAGCAGTACTTC. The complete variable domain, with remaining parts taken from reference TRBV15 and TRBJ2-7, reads DAMVIQNPRYQVTQFGKPVTLSCSQTLNHNVMYWYQQKSSQAPKLLFHYYDKDFNNEADTPDNFQSRRPNTSFCFLDIRSPGLGDTAMYLCATSRGTGGDEQYFGPGTRLTVT.

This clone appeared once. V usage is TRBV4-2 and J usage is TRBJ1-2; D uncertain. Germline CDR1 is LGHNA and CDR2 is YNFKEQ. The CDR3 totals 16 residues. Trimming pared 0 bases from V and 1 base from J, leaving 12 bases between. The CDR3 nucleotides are TGTGCCAGCAGCCAAGATAGGTCAGAGCTTAACTATGGCTACACCTTC. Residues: CASSQDRSELNYGYTF.

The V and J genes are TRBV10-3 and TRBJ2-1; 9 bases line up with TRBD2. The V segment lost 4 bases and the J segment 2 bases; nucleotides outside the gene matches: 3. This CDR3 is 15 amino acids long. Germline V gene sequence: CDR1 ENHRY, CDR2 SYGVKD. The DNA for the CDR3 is TGTGCCATCAGTGCTTTAGCGGGGGCCTACAATGAGCAGTTCTTC. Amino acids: CAISALAGAYNEQFF.

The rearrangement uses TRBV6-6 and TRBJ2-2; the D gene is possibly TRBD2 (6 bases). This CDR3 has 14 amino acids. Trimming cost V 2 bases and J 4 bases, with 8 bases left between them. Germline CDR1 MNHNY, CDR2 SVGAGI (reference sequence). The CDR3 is CASSYQGGTGELFF. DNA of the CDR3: TGTGCCAGCAGTTACCAGGGAGGCACCGGGGAGCTGTTTTTT.

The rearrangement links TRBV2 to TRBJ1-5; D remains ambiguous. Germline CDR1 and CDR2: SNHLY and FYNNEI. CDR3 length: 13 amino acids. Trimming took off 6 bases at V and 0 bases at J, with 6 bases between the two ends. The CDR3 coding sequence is TGTGCCAGCAGGGGAGATAGCAATCAGCCCCAGCATTTT. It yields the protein CASRGDSNQPQHF.

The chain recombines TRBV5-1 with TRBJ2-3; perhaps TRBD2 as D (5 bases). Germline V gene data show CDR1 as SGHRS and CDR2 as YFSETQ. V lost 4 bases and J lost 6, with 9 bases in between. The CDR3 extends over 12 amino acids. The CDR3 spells CASSTTTDTQYF. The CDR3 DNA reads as TGCGCCAGCAGCACGACTACTGATACGCAGTATTTT.

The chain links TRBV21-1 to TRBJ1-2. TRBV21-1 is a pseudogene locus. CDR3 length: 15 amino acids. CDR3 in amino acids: CASKLEGIANYGYTF. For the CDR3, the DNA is TGTGCCAGCAAACTTGAGGGGATAGCTAACTATGGCTACACCTTC.

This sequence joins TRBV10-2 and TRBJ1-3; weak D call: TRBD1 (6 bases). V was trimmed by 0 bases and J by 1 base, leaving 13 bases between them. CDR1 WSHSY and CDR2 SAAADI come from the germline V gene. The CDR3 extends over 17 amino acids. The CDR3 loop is CASSESNIRGSGNTIYF. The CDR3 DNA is TGCGCCAGCAGTGAGTCCAATATCAGGGGATCTGGAAACACCATATATTTT.

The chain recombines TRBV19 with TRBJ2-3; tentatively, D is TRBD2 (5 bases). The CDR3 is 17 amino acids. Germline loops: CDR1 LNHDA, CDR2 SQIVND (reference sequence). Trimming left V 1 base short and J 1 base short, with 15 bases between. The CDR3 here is CASSIVWIARRTDTQYF. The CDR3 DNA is TGTGCCAGTAGTATAGTCTGGATAGCGCGCCGCACAGATACGCAGTATTTT.

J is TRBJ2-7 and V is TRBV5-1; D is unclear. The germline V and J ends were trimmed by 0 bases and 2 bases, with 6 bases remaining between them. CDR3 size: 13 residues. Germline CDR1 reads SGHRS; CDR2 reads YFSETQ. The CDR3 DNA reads TGCGCCAGCAGCTTGGATAGGGCCTACGAGCAGTACTTC. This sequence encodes CASSLDRAYEQYF. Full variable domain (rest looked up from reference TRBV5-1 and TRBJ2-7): KAGVTQTPRYLIKTRGQQVTLSCSPISGHRSVSWYQQTPGQGLQFLFEYFSETQRNKGNFPGRFSGRQFSNSRSEMNVSTLELGDSALYLCASSLDRAYEQYFGPGTRLTVT.

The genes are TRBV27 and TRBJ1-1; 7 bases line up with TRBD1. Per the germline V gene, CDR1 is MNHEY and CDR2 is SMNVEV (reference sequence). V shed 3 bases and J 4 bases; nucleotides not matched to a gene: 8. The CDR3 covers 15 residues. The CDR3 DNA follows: TGTGCCAGCAGTTTCTCAGGGGGGGTCGGCACTGAAGCTTTCTTT. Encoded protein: CASSFSGGVGTEAFF.

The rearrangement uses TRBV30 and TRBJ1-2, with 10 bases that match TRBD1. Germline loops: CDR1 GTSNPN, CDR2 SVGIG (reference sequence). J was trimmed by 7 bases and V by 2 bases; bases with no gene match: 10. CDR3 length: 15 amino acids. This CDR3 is CAWSPLSGTGAGYTF. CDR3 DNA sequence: TGTGCCTGGAGTCCCCTATCCGGGACAGGGGCTGGCTACACCTTC.

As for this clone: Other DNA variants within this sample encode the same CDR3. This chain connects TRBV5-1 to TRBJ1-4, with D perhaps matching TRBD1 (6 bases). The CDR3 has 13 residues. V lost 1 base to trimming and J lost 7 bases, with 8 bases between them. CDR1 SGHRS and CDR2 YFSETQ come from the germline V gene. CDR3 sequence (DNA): TGCGCCAGCAGCTTGACAGGGCGTGAAAAACTGTTTTTT. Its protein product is CASSLTGREKLFF.

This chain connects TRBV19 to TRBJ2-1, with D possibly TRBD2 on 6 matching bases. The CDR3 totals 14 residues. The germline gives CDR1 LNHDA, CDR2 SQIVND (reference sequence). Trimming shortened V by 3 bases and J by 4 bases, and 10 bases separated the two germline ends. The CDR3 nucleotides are TGTGCCAGTAGTATCGGTAGCGGATACAATGAGCAGTTCTTC. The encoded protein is CASSIGSGYNEQFF.

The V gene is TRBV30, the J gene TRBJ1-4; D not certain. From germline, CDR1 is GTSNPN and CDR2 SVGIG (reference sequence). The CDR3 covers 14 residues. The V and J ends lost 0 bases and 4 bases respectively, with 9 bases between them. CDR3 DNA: TGTGCCTGGAGTGTAGGGCAGCTTAATGAAAAACTGTTTTTT. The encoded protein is CAWSVGQLNEKLFF.